This T cell receptor beta chain was captured in a study of breast tumors, draining lymph nodes, adjacent tissues. CDR1 and CDR2 (germline): DFQATT, SNEGSKA (reference sequence). The CDR3 is made up of 14 amino acids. With V trimmed by 3 bases and J by 5 bases, 9 bases remained unmatched. This clonotype was recorded at least ten times. What it binds is unknown. Study results and limitations: The data were judged consistent with most tumor T cells coming from lymph node and expanding in tumor. Compared with lymph nodes, tumors were less diverse; compared with nontumor tissue, more. Compared with basal-like, luminal-like tumors shared significantly more repertoire with nontumor tissue. Data only fit, rather than demonstrated, lymph node origin of most tumor T cells.

MiXCR, applied by TCRdb to the multiplex PCR reads, yields one record per CDR3 protein. The sample carries fewer than 150,000 distinct CDR3 sequences, around 20% recorded once. Samples came from axillary lymph nodes draining the breast cancer. The sequenced sample consisted of axillary lymph node tissue. The receptor's source is a female donor with breast cancer. Some clones in this sample may be carry-over from other donors' samples. This sequence joins TRBV20-1 and TRBJ2-7; 8 bases map to TRBD2. CDR3 protein: CSASDSGRVNEQYF. DNA for the CDR3: TGCAGTGCTAGTGACAGCGGGAGAGTCAACGAGCAGTACTTC.